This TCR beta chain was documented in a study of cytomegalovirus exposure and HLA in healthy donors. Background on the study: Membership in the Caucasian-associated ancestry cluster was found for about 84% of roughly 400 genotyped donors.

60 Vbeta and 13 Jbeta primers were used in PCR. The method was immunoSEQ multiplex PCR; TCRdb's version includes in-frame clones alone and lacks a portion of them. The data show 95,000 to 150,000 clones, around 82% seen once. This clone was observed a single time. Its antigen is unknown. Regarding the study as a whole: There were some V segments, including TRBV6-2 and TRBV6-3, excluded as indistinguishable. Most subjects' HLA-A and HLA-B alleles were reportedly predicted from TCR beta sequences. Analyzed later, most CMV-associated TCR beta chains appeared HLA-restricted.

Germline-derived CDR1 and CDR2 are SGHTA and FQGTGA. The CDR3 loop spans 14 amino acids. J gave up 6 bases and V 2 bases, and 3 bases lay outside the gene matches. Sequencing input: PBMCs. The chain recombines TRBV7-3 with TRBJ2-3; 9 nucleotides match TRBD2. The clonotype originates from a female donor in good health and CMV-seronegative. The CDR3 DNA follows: TGTGCCAGCAGCTTAGGACTAGCGATGGATACGCAGTATTTT. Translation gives CASSLGLAMDTQYF.